The source of this TCR beta chain is a study of graft-versus-host responses after intestinal transplantation. About the research overall: Once they had received anti-thymocyte globulin induction, all recipients took tacrolimus and steroids for approximately 3 years. Whole-study results and caveats: Recipient marrow contained GvH clones, some of which appeared first in ileum or blood. Patients with graft-donor T cell macrochimerism had high graft-versus-host to host-versus-graft clonal ratios in allografts.

Only in-frame clones appear in the TCRdb table, and some are missing; sequencing was by immunoSEQ multiplex PCR. Of 95,000 to 110,000 clones listed, roughly 93% were seen once; the top ten hold 1.2%. About this clone itself: Its antigen is as yet unknown.

Trimming left V 2 bases short and J 2 bases short, with 9 bases between. In germline, CDR1 is KGHSH, CDR2 LQKENI. This CDR3 has 14 amino acids. The sample consisted of unstimulated CD8+ T cells sorted from spleen or lymph node cells, taken before intestinal transplant. This receptor was identified in a human donor who received an intestinal transplant. V is TRBV18 and J is TRBJ2-5, with TRBD1 as a possible D gene (5 bases). CDR3 sequence (DNA): TGTGCCAGCTCACCAGACGACAGACAAGAGACCCAGTACTTC. Translating gives CASSPDDRQETQYF.